These 11 T cell receptor beta chains share one sample of origin, sequenced in a study of OX40 agonist ivuxolimab in advanced cancers. Libraries were constructed by the immunoSEQ multiplex PCR assay. Entries here come from immuneACCESS through TCRdb and include only in-frame sequences with V and J called. Some clones fail to appear in such tables; in the studies checked, an unresolved V gene covers under half of the shortfall, and the cause of the remainder is unknown. For this sample there are about 72,000 clones; 89% appear just once. About an eighth of the sample is in the top ten clones. The source material was CD4+ or CD8+ T cells sorted from blood, sampled in a trial of the OX40 agonist ivuxolimab. All receptors derive from an adult with an advanced solid tumor such as melanoma, head and neck, liver or kidney cancer.

The rearrangement links TRBV5-4 to TRBJ2-1; 13 bases are shared with TRBD2. Trimming removed 4 bases from V and 4 bases from J; junction bases left unmatched: 5. The CDR3 loop spans 16 amino acids. CDR1 is SGHNT, CDR2 YYREEE, per germline (reference sequence). CDR3 in amino acids: CASSPGTSGIYNEQFF. CDR3 DNA: TGTGCCAGCAGCCCCGGGACTAGCGGGATTTACAATGAGCAGTTCTTC.

In DNA, the CDR3 is TGCGCCAGCAGCCAACCCGGACGGGAAGATACGCAGTATTTT. Protein sequence: CASSQPGREDTQYF. The chain carries TRBV4-1 and TRBJ2-3, with D possibly TRBD2 on 5 matching bases. Germline CDR1 and CDR2: MGHRA and YSYEKL. The CDR3 runs to 14 residues. The V gene lost 2 bases and the J gene lost 5 bases, with 11 bases spanning the gap.

In DNA, the CDR3 is TGTGCCAGCAGCTTAGTTGATACGCAGTATTTT. It is translated as CASSLVDTQYF. The genes are TRBV7-9 and TRBJ2-3, with D unclear. Per the germline V gene, CDR1 is SEHNR and CDR2 is FQNEAQ (reference sequence). V was clipped by 1 base and J by 6 bases, with 2 bases between them. The CDR3 sequence is 11 residues long.

This chain connects TRBV6-6 to TRBJ1-5; TRBD1 matches 7 bases. J was trimmed by 7 bases and V by 10 bases; bases with no gene match: 10. There are 13 residues in the CDR3. Germline loops: CDR1 MNHNY, CDR2 SVGAGI (reference sequence). This CDR3 reads CANQGDAGQPQHF. The CDR3 coding sequence is TGTGCCAACCAGGGGGACGCGGGCCAGCCCCAGCATTTT.

The count of this clone is one. The genes are TRBV19 and TRBJ2-7; D remains ambiguous. Per germline, CDR1 LNHDA and CDR2 SQIVND (reference sequence). The CDR3 is 15 residues long. V lost 1 base, J lost 2 bases, and 12 bases lay in between. Here the CDR3 reads CASSIARFGAYEQYF. CDR3 sequence (DNA): TGTGCCAGTAGTATAGCCCGATTTGGGGCCTACGAGCAGTACTTC.

The chain couples TRBV5-1 to TRBJ2-2; 9 nucleotides match TRBD2. V trimming: 0 bases; J trimming: 5 bases; junction bases outside the gene matches: 2. Germline V gene sequence: CDR1 SGHRS, CDR2 YFSETQ. The CDR3 sequence is 15 residues long. DNA for the CDR3: TGCGCCAGCAGCTTGGGCCTAGCGGGGACCGGGGAGCTGTTTTTT. It translates to CASSLGLAGTGELFF.

This clone came up a few times. V usage is TRBV9 and J usage is TRBJ2-2, with a weak D call TRBD2 (5 bases). The CDR3 is 20 residues long. V lost 1 base to trimming and J lost 7 bases, with 29 bases between them. CDR1 SGDLS and CDR2 YYNGEE come from the germline V gene. CDR3 coding DNA: TGTGCCAGCAGCGTAAGGATCGGGCTGGACTCCATTTATGGAGGCGGGGAGCTGTTTTTT. Translation: CASSVRIGLDSIYGGGELFF. Full variable domain (missing parts from reference TRBV9 and TRBJ2-2): DSGVTQTPKHLITATGQRVTLRCSPRSGDLSVYWYQQSLDQGLQFLIQYYNGEERAKGNILERFSAQQFPDLHSELNLSSLELGDSALYFCASSVRIGLDSIYGGGELFFGEGSRLTVL.

The chain uses TRBV7-9 and TRBJ2-2, with 9 bases fitting TRBD1. V lost 6 bases, J lost 0 bases, and 5 bases stayed unmatched. The germline V gene has CDR1 SEHNR and CDR2 FQNEAQ (reference sequence). The CDR3 contains 16 residues. CDR3 nucleotide sequence: TGTGCCAGCAGGATACAGGGGGCCCCGAACACCGGGGAGCTGTTTTTT. It codes for CASRIQGAPNTGELFF.

The V and J genes are TRBV19 and TRBJ1-2; D may be TRBD1 (5 bases). The CDR3 sequence is 15 residues long. The V end was cut by 5 bases, the J end by 3 bases, with 16 bases between. Germline V lookup: CDR1 LNHDA, CDR2 SQIVND (reference sequence). The CDR3, as DNA: TGTGCCAGTAGTCTACCGGGAGGGGCGGACTATGGCTACACCTTC. Translating it yields CASSLPGGADYGYTF.

The rearrangement uses TRBV5-4 and TRBJ2-3; perhaps TRBD2 as D (7 bases). The CDR3 runs to 13 residues. Germline CDR1 and CDR2: SGHNT and YYREEE (reference sequence). The germline V and J ends were trimmed by 3 bases and 6 bases, with 11 bases remaining between them. CDR3 residues: CASSSEGGDTQYF. CDR3 nucleotide sequence: TGTGCCAGCAGCTCAGAGGGGGGGGATACGCAGTATTTT.

This chain joins TRBV5-4 and TRBJ1-6; D not resolved. The ends were cut back, 1 base at V and 7 bases at J, with 9 bases in the middle. The length of the CDR3 is 14 residues. Germline lookup yields CDR1 SGHNT and CDR2 YYREEE (reference sequence). The CDR3 loop reads CASSLLAVNSPLHF. CDR3 coding DNA: TGTGCCAGCAGCTTGCTGGCAGTAAATTCACCCCTCCACTTT. The whole variable domain, filled in from reference TRBV5-4 and TRBJ1-6, reads ETGVTQSPTHLIKTRGQQVTLRCSSQSGHNTVSWYQQALGQGPQFIFQYYREEENGRGNFPPRFSGLQFPNYSSELNVNALELDDSALYLCASSLLAVNSPLHFGNGTRLTVT.